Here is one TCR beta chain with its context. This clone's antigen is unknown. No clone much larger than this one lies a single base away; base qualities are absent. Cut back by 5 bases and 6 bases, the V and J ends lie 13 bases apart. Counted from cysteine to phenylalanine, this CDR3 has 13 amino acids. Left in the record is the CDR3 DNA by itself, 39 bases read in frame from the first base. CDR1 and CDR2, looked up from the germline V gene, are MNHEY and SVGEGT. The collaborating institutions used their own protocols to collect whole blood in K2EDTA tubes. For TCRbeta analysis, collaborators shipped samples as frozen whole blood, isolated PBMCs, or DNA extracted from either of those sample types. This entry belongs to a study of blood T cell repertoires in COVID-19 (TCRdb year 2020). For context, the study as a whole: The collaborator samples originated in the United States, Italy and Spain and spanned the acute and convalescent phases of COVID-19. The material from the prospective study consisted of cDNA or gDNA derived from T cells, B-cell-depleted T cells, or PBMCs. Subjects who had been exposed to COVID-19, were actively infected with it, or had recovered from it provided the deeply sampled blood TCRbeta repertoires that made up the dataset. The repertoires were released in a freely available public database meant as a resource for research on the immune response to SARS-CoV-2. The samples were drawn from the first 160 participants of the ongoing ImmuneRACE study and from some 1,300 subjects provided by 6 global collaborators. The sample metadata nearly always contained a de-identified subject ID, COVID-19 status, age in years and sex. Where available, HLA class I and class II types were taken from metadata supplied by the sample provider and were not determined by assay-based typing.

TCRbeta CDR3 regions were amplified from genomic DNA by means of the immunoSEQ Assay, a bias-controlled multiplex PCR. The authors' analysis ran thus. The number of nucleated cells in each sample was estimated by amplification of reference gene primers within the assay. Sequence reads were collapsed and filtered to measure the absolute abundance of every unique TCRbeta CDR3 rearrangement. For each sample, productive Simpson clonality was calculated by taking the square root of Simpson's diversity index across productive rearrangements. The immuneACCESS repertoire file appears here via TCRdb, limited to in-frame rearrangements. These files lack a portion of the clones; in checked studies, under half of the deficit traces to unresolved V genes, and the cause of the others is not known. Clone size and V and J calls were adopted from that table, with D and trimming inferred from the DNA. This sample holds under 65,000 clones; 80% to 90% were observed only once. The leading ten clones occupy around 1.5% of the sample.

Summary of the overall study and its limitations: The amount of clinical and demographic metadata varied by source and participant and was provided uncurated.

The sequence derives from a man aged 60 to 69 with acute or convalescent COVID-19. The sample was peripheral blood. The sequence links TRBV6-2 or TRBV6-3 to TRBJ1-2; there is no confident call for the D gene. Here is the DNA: TGTGCCAGCAGTAGGCCGGCTGGGCATGGCTACACCTTC. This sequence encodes CASSRPAGHGYTF.